A selection of T cell receptor beta chains follows, all from one sample in a study of blood T cell repertoires in COVID-19. Data came from immunoSEQ multiplex PCR; TCRdb stores just in-frame clones and leaves some out. This table holds 250,000 to 300,000 clones, over 75% found once. The sequenced material came from peripheral blood. These receptors came from a woman in her 70s with COVID-19, enrolled during active disease. CDR3s include the opening cysteine and the closing phenylalanine or tryptophan. A D gene is named only where the DNA matches it firmly. Rows give clone size only sometimes, using once, few, many, or a class for an expanded clone.

d_call,j_call,clone_size,v_call,cdr3_aa,cdr3_nt
.,TRBJ1-6,.,TRBV7-9,CASSFRQNNSPLHF,TGTGCCAGCAGCTTTCGACAGAATAATTCACCCCTCCACTTT
TRBD2,TRBJ2-7,few,TRBV7-9,CASSLDVAGGTYEQYF,TGTGCCAGCAGCTTAGACGTAGCGGGAGGGACCTACGAGCAGTACTTC
.,TRBJ2-3,.,TRBV9,CASSVDVSNADTQYF,TGTGCCAGCAGCGTAGACGTTAGTAATGCAGATACGCAGTATTTT
.,TRBJ1-2,.,TRBV28,CASRMGGNYGYTF,TGTGCCAGCAGGATGGGGGGTAACTATGGCTACACCTTC
TRBD2,TRBJ2-1,.,TRBV5-1,CASSFRLAGGYPNEQFF,TGCGCCAGCAGCTTCCGATTAGCGGGAGGGTATCCGAATGAGCAGTTCTTC
.,TRBJ2-7,.,TRBV28,CASKYTGSYEQYF,TGTGCCAGCAAGTACACAGGGTCGTACGAGCAGTACTTC
TRBD1,TRBJ2-3,.,TRBV4-2,CASSPGQQEYTDTQYF,TGTGCCAGCAGCCCGGGACAGCAAGAGTACACAGATACGCAGTATTTT
TRBD1,TRBJ1-2,.,TRBV2,CASSETGDGYTF,TGTGCCAGCAGTGAAACAGGGGATGGCTACACCTTC
TRBD1,TRBJ1-1,.,TRBV5-1,CASSFAGTGGLVNTEAFF,TGCGCCAGCAGCTTTGCCGGGACAGGGGGTTTGGTGAACACTGAAGCTTTCTTT
TRBD2,TRBJ2-3,.,TRBV11-2,CASGELAGGIDTQYF,TGTGCCAGCGGGGAACTAGCGGGAGGGATAGATACGCAGTATTTT
.,TRBJ1-6,.,TRBV15,CATSRGQDNSPLHF,TGTGCCACCAGCAGAGGACAAGATAATTCACCCCTCCACTTT
.,TRBJ1-1,.,TRBV21-1,CASSTPTGGVVNTEAFF,TGTGCCAGCAGCACCCCGACAGGGGGCGTTGTAAACACTGAAGCTTTCTTT
TRBD1,TRBJ1-2,.,TRBV5-3,CARRPFVGGGGYTF,TGTGCCAGAAGGCCTTTTGTAGGGGGCGGTGGCTACACCTTC
.,TRBJ1-4,.,TRBV28,CASSLAGTKEKLFF,TGTGCCAGCAGTTTAGCGGGCACGAAAGAAAAACTGTTTTTT
TRBD2,TRBJ2-3,.,TRBV7-3,CASSSYSGRARDTQYF,TGTGCCAGCAGCTCTTATAGCGGGAGGGCGAGAGATACGCAGTATTTT
.,TRBJ2-7,.,TRBV6-2/TRBV6-3,CASSYSMAPGTSYEQYF,TGTGCCAGCAGTTACTCGATGGCCCCGGGAACTTCCTACGAGCAGTACTTC
.,TRBJ1-3,few,TRBV3-1/TRBV3-2,CASSQGGRNSGNTIYF,TGTGCCAGCAGCCAAGGCGGTCGGAACTCTGGAAACACCATATATTTT
.,TRBJ1-1,once,TRBV18,CASSPMGQDQTEAFF,TGTGCCAGCTCACCAATGGGGCAGGATCAAACTGAAGCTTTCTTT
TRBD2,TRBJ2-3,.,TRBV7-2,CASSLTSGTDTQYF,TGTGCCAGCAGCTTAACTAGCGGCACAGATACGCAGTATTTT
TRBD1,TRBJ2-7,.,TRBV5-6,CASSLVGTGRDEQYF,TGTGCCAGCAGCTTGGTCGGGACAGGTAGAGACGAGCAGTACTTC
.,TRBJ2-7,.,TRBV14,CASSQAGTWRDEQYF,TGTGCCAGCAGCCAAGCCGGGACTTGGCGGGACGAGCAGTACTTC
.,TRBJ2-7,.,TRBV27,CASSPGLFYEQYF,TGTGCCAGCAGCCCAGGACTGTTCTACGAGCAGTACTTC
.,TRBJ1-1,.,TRBV5-5,CASSSGPGAEAFF,TGTGCCAGCAGTTCCGGCCCCGGGGCTGAAGCTTTCTTT
.,TRBJ2-3,.,TRBV28,CASSLQRLSTDTQYF,TGTGCCAGCAGTCTACAGCGGCTGAGCACAGATACGCAGTATTTT
TRBD1,TRBJ1-1,.,TRBV6-4,CASRGTGTTEAFF,TGTGCCAGCAGAGGGACAGGGACAACTGAAGCTTTCTTT
.,TRBJ2-2,.,TRBV5-1,CASSFSVASDTGELFF,TGCGCCAGCAGCTTCTCGGTAGCATCGGACACCGGGGAGCTGTTTTTT
TRBD1,TRBJ1-2,.,TRBV27,CASRIVGQGLGGYTF,TGTGCCAGCCGAATAGTGGGACAGGGGCTTGGCGGCTACACCTTC
TRBD1,TRBJ1-2,.,TRBV19,CASSTGTGGYWGYGYTF,TGTGCCAGTAGCACCGGGACAGGGGGCTACTGGGGCTATGGCTACACCTTC
.,TRBJ1-5,.,TRBV28,CASRRPTGSNQPQHF,TGTGCCAGCAGGAGGCCCACGGGGAGCAATCAGCCCCAGCATTTT
.,TRBJ2-7,.,TRBV19,CASSWQPSYEQYF,TGTGCCAGTAGTTGGCAACCTTCCTACGAGCAGTACTTC
.,TRBJ2-2,many,TRBV4-1,CASSQVLSPNTGELFF,TGCGCCAGCAGCCAAGTACTAAGCCCGAACACCGGGGAGCTGTTTTTT
.,TRBJ2-1,.,TRBV27,CATGRLDRNNEQFF,TGTGCCACCGGTCGATTGGACAGAAACAATGAGCAGTTCTTC